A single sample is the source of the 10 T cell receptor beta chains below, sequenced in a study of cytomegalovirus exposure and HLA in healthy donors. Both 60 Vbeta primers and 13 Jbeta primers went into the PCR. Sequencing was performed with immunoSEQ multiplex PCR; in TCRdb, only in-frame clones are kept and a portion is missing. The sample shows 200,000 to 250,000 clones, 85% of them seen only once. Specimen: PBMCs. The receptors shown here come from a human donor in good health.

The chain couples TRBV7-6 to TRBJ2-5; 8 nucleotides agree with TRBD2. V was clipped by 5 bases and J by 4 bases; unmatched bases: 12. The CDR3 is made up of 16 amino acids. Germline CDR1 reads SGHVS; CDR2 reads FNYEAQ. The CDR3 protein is CASSRGLAGYGETQYF. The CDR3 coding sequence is TGTGCCAGCAGCCGCGGACTAGCCGGCTACGGAGAGACCCAGTACTTC.

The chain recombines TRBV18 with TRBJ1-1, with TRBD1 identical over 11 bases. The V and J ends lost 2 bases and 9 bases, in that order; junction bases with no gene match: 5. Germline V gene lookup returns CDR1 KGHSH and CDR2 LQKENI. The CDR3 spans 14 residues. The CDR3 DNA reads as TGTGCCAGCTCACCATGGACAGGGGGCGAAAAAGCTTTCTTT. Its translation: CASSPWTGGEKAFF.

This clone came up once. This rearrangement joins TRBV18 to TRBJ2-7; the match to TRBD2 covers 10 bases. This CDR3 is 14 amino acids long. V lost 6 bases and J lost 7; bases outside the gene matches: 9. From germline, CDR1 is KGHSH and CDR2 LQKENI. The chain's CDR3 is CASSHRTSGGEQYF. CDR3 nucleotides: TGTGCCAGCTCCCATAGGACTAGCGGAGGAGAGCAGTACTTC. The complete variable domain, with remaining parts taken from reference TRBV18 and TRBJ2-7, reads NAGVMQNPRHLVRRRGQEARLRCSPMKGHSHVYWYRQLPEEGLKFMVYLQKENIIDESGMPKERFSAEFPKEGPSILRIQQVVRGDSAAYFCASSHRTSGGEQYFGPGTRLTVT.

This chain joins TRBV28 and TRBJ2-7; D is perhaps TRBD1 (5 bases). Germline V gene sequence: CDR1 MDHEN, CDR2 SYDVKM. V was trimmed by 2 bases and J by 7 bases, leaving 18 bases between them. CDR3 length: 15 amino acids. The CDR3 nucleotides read TGTGCCAGCAGTTTACCGACAGCGTCGGATGGGGAGCAGTACTTC. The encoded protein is CASSLPTASDGEQYF.

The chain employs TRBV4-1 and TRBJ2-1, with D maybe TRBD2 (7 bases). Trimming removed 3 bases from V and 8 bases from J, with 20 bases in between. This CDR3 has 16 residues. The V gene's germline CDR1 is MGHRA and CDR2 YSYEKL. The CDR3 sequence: CASSHTGGHDRDEQFF. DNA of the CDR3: TGCGCCAGCAGCCACACGGGGGGACACGATAGGGATGAGCAGTTCTTC.

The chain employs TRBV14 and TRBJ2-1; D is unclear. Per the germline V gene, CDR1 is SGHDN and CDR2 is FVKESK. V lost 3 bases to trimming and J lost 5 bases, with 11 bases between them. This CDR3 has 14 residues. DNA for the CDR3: TGTGCCAGCAGCCAGCCCAGGTGGAACAATGAGCAGTTCTTC. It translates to CASSQPRWNNEQFF.

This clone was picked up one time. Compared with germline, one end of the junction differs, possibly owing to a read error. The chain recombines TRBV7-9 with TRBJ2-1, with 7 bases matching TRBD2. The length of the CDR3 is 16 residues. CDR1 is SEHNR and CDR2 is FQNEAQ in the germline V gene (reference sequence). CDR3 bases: TGTTCCAGCAGCTTAGCGCGGCGGGAGCCCTACAATGAGCAGTTCTTC. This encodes CSSSLARREPYNEQFF.

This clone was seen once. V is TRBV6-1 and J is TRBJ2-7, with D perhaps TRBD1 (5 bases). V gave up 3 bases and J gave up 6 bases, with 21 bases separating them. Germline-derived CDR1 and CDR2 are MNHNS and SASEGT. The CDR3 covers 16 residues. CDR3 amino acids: CASSDRPGKGSGEQYF. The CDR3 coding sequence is TGTGCCAGCAGTGATCGGCCAGGGAAAGGGTCTGGCGAGCAGTACTTC.

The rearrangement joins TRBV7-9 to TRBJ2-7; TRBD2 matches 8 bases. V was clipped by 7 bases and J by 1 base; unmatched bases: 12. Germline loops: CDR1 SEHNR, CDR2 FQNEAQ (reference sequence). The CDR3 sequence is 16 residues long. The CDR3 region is CASTPGGGGRSYEQYF. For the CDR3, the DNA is TGTGCCAGCACCCCGGGAGGGGGGGGGCGATCCTACGAGCAGTACTTC.

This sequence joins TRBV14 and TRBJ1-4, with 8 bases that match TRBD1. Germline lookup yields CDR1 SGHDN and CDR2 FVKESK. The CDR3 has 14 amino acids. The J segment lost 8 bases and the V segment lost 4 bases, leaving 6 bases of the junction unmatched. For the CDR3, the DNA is TGTGCCAGCAGCCTGACAGGGGCGGGGGAAAAACTGTTTTTT. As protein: CASSLTGAGEKLFF.